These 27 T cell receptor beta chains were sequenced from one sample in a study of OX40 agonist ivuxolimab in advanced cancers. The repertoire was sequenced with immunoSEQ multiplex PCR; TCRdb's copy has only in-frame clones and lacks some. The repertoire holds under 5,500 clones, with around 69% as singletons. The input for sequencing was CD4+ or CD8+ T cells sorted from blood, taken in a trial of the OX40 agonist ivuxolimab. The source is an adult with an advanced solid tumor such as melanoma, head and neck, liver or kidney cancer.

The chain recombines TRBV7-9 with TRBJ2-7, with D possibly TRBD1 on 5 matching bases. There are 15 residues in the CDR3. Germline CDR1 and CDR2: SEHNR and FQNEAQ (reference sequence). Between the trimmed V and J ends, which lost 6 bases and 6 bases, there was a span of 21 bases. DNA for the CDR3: TGTGCCAGCAGACACGGACAAAGTAATCCCTCCGAGCAGTACTTC. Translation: CASRHGQSNPSEQYF. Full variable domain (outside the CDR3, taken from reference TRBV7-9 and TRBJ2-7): DTGVSQNPRHKITKRGQNVTFRCDPISEHNRLYWYRQTLGQGPEFLTYFQNEAQLEKSRLLSDRFSAERPKGSFSTLEIQRTEQGDSAMYLCASRHGQSNPSEQYFGPGTRLTVT.

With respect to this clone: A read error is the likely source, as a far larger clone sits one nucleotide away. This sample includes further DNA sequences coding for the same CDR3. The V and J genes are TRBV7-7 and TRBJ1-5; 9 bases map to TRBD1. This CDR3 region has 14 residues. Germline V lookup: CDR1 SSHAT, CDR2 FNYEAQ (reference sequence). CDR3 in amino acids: CASSSAGQGQPQHF. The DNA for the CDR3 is TGTGCTAGCAGCTCCGCGGGACAGGGCCAGCCCCAGCATTTT.

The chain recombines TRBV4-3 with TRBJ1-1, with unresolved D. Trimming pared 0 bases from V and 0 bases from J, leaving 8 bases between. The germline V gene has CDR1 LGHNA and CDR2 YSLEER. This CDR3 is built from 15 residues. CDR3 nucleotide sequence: TGCGCCAGCAGCCAAGACGGCAGTTTGAACACTGAAGCTTTCTTT. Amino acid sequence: CASSQDGSLNTEAFF.

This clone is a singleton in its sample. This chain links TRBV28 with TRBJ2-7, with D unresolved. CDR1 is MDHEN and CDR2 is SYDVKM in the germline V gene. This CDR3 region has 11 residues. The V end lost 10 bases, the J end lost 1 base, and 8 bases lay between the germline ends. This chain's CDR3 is CATDRSYEQYF. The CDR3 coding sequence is TGTGCCACTGATCGGTCCTACGAGCAGTACTTC.

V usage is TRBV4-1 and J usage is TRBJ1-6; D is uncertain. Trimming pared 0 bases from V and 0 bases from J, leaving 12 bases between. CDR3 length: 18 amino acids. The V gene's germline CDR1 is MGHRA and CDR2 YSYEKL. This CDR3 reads CASSQDLGSISYNSPLHF. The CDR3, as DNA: TGCGCCAGCAGCCAAGATCTTGGGAGTATCTCCTATAATTCACCCCTCCACTTT.

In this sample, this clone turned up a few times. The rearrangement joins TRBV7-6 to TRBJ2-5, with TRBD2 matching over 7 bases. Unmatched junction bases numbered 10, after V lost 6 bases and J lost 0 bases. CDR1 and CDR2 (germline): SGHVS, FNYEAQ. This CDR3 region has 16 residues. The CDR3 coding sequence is TGTGCCAGCAGTTACGGGGGGATGCGGTACCAAGAGACCCAGTACTTC. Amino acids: CASSYGGMRYQETQYF.

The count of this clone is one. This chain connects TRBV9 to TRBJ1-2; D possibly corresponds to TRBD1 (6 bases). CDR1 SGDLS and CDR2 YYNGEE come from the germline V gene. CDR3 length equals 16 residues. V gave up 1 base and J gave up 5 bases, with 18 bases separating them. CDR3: CASSVPQGGGGYGYTF. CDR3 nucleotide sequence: TGTGCCAGCAGCGTACCTCAGGGCGGGGGCGGTTATGGCTACACCTTC.

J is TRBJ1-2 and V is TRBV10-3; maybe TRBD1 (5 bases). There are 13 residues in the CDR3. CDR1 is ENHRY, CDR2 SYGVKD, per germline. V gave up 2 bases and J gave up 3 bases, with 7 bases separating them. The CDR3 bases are TGTGCCATCAGTGAGGTGGGGGACTATGGCTACACCTTC. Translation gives CAISEVGDYGYTF.

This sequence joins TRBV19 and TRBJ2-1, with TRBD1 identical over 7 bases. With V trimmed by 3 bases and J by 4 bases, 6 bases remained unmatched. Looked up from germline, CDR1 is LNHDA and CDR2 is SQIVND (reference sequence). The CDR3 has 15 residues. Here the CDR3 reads CASSIQGDLYNEQFF. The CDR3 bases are TGTGCCAGTAGTATCCAGGGGGACCTATACAATGAGCAGTTCTTC.

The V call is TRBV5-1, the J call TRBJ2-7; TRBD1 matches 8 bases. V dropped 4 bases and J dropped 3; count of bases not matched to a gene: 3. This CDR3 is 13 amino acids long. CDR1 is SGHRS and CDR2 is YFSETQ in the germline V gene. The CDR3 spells CASSTGTGYEQYF. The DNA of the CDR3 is TGCGCCAGCAGCACCGGGACAGGCTACGAGCAGTACTTC.

The CDR3 region has the DNA TGTGCCAGCAGCTTAACAGGGGGCTGGGGCAATGAGCAGTTCTTC. Residues: CASSLTGGWGNEQFF. The V and J genes are TRBV7-3 and TRBJ2-1; 7 nucleotides match TRBD1. Losses at the gene ends were 0 bases for V and 6 bases for J; bases not matched to a gene: 5. Germline lookup yields CDR1 SGHTA and CDR2 FQGTGA. CDR3 length: 15 residues.

CDR3 sequence (DNA): TGTGCCAGCAGTTACGGGCAGGGCCCCACCGGGGAGCTGTTTTTT. As protein: CASSYGQGPTGELFF. The chain uses TRBV6-5 and TRBJ2-2; possibly TRBD1 for D (5 bases). Trimming took 2 bases from V and 4 from J, leaving 11 bases between them. The CDR3 contains 15 residues. Germline V gene lookup returns CDR1 MNHEY and CDR2 SVGAGI.

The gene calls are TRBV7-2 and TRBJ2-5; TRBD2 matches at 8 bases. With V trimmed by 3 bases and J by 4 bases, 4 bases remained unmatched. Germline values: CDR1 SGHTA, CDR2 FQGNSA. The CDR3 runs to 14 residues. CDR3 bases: TGTGCCAGCAGCTTCGGCGGGGGGCCAGAGACCCAGTACTTC. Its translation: CASSFGGGPETQYF.

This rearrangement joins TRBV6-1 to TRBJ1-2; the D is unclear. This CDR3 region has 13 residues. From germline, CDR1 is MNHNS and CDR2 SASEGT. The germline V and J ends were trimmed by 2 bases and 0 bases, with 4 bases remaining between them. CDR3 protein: CASSELTNYGYTF. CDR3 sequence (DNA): TGTGCCAGCAGTGAACTGACTAACTATGGCTACACCTTC.

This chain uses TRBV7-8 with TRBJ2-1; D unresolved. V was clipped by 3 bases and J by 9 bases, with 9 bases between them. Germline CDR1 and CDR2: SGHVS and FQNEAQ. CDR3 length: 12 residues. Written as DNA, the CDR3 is TGTGCCAGCAGCTTTTTGGGCGGTGAGCAGTTCTTC. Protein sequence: CASSFLGGEQFF.

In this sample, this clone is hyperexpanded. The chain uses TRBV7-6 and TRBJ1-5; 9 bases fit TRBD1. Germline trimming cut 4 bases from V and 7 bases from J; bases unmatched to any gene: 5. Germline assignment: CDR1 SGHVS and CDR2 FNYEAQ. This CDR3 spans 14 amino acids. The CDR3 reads CASSSAGQGQPQHF. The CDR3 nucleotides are TGTGCCAGCAGCTCCGCGGGACAGGGCCAGCCCCAGCATTTT.

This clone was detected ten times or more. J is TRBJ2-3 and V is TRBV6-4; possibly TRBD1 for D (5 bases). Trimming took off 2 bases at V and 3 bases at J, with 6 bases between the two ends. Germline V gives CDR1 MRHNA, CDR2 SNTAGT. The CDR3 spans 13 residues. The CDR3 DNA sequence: TGTGCCAGCAGTGACAAGGGGACAGATACGCAGTATTTT. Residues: CASSDKGTDTQYF.

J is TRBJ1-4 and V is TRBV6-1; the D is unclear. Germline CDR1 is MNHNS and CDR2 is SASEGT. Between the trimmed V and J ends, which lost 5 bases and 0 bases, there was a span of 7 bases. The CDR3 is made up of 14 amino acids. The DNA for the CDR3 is TGTGCCAGCAGTATAAGAACAACTAATGAAAAACTGTTTTTT. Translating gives CASSIRTTNEKLFF.

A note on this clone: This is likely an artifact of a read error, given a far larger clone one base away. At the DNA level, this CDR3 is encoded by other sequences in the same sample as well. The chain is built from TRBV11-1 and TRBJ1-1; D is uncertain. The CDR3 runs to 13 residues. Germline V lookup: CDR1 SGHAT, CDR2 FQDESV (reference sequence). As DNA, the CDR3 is TGCGCCAGCAGCCCTCAGCGGAACACTGAAGCTTTCTTT. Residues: CASSPQRNTEAFF.

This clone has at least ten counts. CDR3 sequence: CASSPIGIFHYGYTF. The CDR3 DNA sequence: TGCGCCAGCAGCCCTATCGGGATCTTCCACTATGGCTACACCTTC. The chain joins TRBV4-1 to TRBJ1-2; D ambiguous. In germline, CDR1 is MGHRA, CDR2 YSYEKL. V lost 4 bases to trimming and J lost 3 bases, with 15 bases between them. The CDR3 spans 15 residues.

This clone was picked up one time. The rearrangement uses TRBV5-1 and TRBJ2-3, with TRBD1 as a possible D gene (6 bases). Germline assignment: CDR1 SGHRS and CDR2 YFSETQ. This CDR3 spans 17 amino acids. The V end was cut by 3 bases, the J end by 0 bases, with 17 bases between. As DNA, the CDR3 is TGCGCCAGCAGCTCCACTGACAGGCCTCCTAGCACAGATACGCAGTATTTT. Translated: CASSSTDRPPSTDTQYF.

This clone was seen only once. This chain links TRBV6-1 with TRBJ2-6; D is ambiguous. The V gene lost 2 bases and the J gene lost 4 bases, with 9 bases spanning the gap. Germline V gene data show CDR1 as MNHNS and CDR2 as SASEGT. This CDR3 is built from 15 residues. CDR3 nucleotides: TGTGCCAGCAGTGAAAGGGCTCACGGGGCCAACGTCCTGACTTTC. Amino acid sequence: CASSERAHGANVLTF.

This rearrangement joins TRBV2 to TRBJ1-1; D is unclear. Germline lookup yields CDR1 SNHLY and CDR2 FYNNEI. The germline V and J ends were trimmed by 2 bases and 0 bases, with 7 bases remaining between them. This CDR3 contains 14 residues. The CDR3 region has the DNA TGTGCCAGCAGTGAATGGAAAATGAACACTGAAGCTTTCTTT. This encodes CASSEWKMNTEAFF.

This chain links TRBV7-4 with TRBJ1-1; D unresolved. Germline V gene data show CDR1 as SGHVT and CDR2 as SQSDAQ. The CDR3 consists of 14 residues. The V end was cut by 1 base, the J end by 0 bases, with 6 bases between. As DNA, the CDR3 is TGTGCCAGCAGCTTAGGAGGAGTGAACACTGAAGCTTTCTTT. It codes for CASSLGGVNTEAFF.

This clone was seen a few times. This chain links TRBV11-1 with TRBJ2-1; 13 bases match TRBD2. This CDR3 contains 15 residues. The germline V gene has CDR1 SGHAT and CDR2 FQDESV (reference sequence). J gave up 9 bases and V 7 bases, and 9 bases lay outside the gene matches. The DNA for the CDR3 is TGTGCCAGCACCATTACTAGCGGGGGGGTAGGTGAGCAGTTCTTC. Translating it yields CASTITSGGVGEQFF.

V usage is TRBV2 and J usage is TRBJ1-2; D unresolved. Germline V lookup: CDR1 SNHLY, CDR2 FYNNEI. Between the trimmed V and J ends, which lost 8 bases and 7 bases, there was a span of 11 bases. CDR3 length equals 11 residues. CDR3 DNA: TGTGCCAGCGGTCCGAGGCCTGGCTACACCTTC. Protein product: CASGPRPGYTF.

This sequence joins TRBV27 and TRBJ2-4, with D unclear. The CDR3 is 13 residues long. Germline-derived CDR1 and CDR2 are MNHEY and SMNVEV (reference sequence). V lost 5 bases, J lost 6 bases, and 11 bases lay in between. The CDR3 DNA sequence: TGTGCCAGCAGTCGGAATCAGATAAACATTCAGTACTTC. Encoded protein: CASSRNQINIQYF.